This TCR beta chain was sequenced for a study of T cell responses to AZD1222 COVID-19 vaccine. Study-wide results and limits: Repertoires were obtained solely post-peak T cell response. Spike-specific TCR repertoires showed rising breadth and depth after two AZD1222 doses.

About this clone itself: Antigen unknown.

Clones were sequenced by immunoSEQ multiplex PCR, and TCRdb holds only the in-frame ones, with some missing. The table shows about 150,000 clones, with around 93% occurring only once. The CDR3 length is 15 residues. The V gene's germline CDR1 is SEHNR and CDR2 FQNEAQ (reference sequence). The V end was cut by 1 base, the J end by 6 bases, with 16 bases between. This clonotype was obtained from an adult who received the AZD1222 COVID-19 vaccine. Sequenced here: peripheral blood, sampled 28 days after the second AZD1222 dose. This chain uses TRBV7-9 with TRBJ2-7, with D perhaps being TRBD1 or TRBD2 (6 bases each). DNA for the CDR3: TGTGCCAGCAGCTTAGGCGGGGTAGGGGGTATCGAGCAGTACTTC. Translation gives CASSLGGVGGIEQYF.